These 27 T cell receptor beta chains came from one sample sequenced in a study of STAT5B mutations in CD4+ large granular lymphocyte leukemia. Some clones are missing from TCRdb's copy, which holds only in-frame ones; the method was immunoSEQ multiplex PCR. The table records just under 20,000 clones, approximately 84% of them present only once. Specimen: CD4+ T cells from blood buffy coats. The receptors derive from a human donor in good health.

The chain is built from TRBV14 and TRBJ1-2, with D uncertain. The length of the CDR3 is 14 residues. V lost 2 bases and J 7 bases, leaving 14 bases between the germline ends. Germline-derived CDR1 and CDR2 are SGHDN and FVKESK. The CDR3, as DNA: TGTGCCAGCAGCCAACGGTCTTTAAGGTCTGGCTACACCTTC. This gives the protein CASSQRSLRSGYTF.

The genes are TRBV7-9 and TRBJ2-5; the D is unclear. The CDR3 consists of 11 residues. The germline gives CDR1 SEHNR, CDR2 FQNEAQ (reference sequence). V was pared by 11 bases and J by 5 bases, with 12 bases between. CDR3 sequence (DNA): TGTGCCCCCGGCAGCAGCGAGACCCAGTACTTC. This translates into CAPGSSETQYF.

This chain joins TRBV30 and TRBJ1-5; unclear D gene. In germline, CDR1 is GTSNPN, CDR2 SVGIG (reference sequence). CDR3 size: 14 residues. V lost 5 bases and J lost 7, with 18 bases in between. In DNA form, the CDR3 reads TGTGCCTGGGCAGAAACAAATTCGCGACAGCCCCAGCATTTT. Translated: CAWAETNSRQPQHF.

The gene calls are TRBV30 and TRBJ2-3, with D hard to call. V lost 5 bases and J 9 bases, leaving 9 bases between the germline ends. The CDR3 has 10 amino acids. From germline, CDR1 is GTSNPN and CDR2 SVGIG (reference sequence). CDR3 residues: CAWGLMTQYF. For the CDR3, the DNA is TGTGCCTGGGGCCTCATGACGCAGTATTTT.

The chain links TRBV9 to TRBJ2-6; no clear D. V shed 4 bases and J shed 4 bases, with 12 bases lying between them. The CDR3 extends over 15 amino acids. The germline V gene encodes CDR1 SGDLS and CDR2 YYNGEE. The CDR3 here is CASSPGQPGANVLTF. The CDR3, as DNA: TGTGCCAGCAGCCCGGGTCAACCCGGGGCCAACGTCCTGACTTTC.

This sequence joins TRBV14 and TRBJ1-1; 9 nucleotides match TRBD1. Germline trimming cut 4 bases from V and 3 bases from J; bases unmatched to any gene: 9. The CDR3 covers 16 residues. Germline CDR1 reads SGHDN; CDR2 reads FVKESK. The CDR3 spells CASSLNPGQGYTEAFF. For the CDR3, the DNA is TGTGCCAGCAGCCTGAACCCGGGACAGGGATACACTGAAGCTTTCTTT.

The rearrangement links TRBV29-1 to TRBJ2-1; 11 bases are a match to TRBD1. The CDR3 runs to 15 residues. CDR1 and CDR2 from the germline V gene are SQVTM and ANQGSEA. The J segment lost 5 bases and the V segment lost 6 bases, leaving 9 bases of the junction unmatched. CDR3 sequence reads: CSVVKRTGGNNEQFF. In DNA form, the CDR3 reads TGCAGCGTCGTCAAGAGGACAGGGGGCAACAATGAGCAGTTCTTC.

This CDR3 is CSMTEGNEQFF. The CDR3 DNA sequence: TGCAGTATGACGGAAGGAAATGAGCAGTTCTTC. The rearrangement joins TRBV20-1 to TRBJ2-1; D gene ambiguous. Germline values: CDR1 DFQATT, CDR2 SNEGSKA (reference sequence). CDR3 length: 11 residues. Deletions cut 8 bases from V and 7 bases from J, with 12 bases between.

The rearrangement joins TRBV7-6 to TRBJ2-5; D perhaps matches TRBD2 (6 bases). The V gene's germline CDR1 is SGHVS and CDR2 FNYEAQ. This CDR3 is built from 14 residues. The V end lost 1 base, the J end lost 4 bases, and 10 bases lay between the germline ends. The CDR3 DNA reads TGTGCCAGCAGCTTAGAGACTAGGGGAGAGACCCAGTACTTC. Protein: CASSLETRGETQYF.

The chain uses TRBV9 and TRBJ1-5, with TRBD1 matching 9 bases. V was clipped by 5 bases and J by 5 bases; unmatched bases: 2. The CDR3 runs to 13 residues. The germline V gene encodes CDR1 SGDLS and CDR2 YYNGEE. The CDR3 here is CASSRQGDQPQHF. The CDR3 nucleotides read TGTGCCAGCAGTCGACAGGGGGATCAGCCCCAGCATTTT.

The V and J genes are TRBV19 and TRBJ1-1; unclear D gene. This CDR3 has 15 residues. V lost 3 bases to trimming and J lost 3 bases, with 14 bases between them. Germline CDR1 reads LNHDA; CDR2 reads SQIVND (reference sequence). The CDR3 DNA sequence: TGTGCCAGTAGTATCCCTGTGGGGAAGCACACTGAAGCTTTCTTT. This encodes CASSIPVGKHTEAFF.

The chain combines TRBV4-2 with TRBJ2-7; 10 nucleotides match TRBD1. Germline V gives CDR1 LGHNA, CDR2 YNFKEQ. CDR3 length: 15 residues. V was pared by 4 bases and J by 4 bases, with 7 bases of the junction left unmatched. This CDR3 is CASSLWTGGPYEQYF. CDR3 DNA: TGTGCCAGCAGCCTGTGGACAGGGGGACCTTACGAGCAGTACTTC.

In this sample, this clone turned up a few times. The genes are TRBV10-1 and TRBJ1-1; TRBD1 agrees at 7 bases. CDR3 length equals 15 residues. CDR1 WNHNN and CDR2 SYGVQD come from the germline V gene (reference sequence). V lost 0 bases and J lost 1; bases outside the gene matches: 2. The CDR3 sequence: CASSESTGPNTEAFF. CDR3 bases: TGCGCCAGCAGTGAGTCGACAGGGCCGAACACTGAAGCTTTCTTT.

The rearrangement joins TRBV7-8 to TRBJ1-5; D unclear. CDR3 length equals 13 residues. Germline V gene lookup returns CDR1 SGHVS and CDR2 FQNEAQ. V was trimmed by 3 bases and J by 2 bases, leaving 5 bases between them. CDR3: CASSFEGNQPQHF. The CDR3 DNA sequence: TGTGCCAGCAGCTTCGAGGGCAATCAGCCCCAGCATTTT.

The chain recombines TRBV2 with TRBJ2-3; the D is unclear. This CDR3 contains 11 residues. The V gene lost 6 bases and the J gene lost 6 bases, with 7 bases spanning the gap. Germline loops: CDR1 SNHLY, CDR2 FYNNEI. CDR3 in DNA: TGTGCCAGCAGACTTAGGGATACGCAGTATTTT. Protein product: CASRLRDTQYF.

The chain employs TRBV7-9 and TRBJ1-5; D is undetermined. The CDR3 is 13 residues long. Germline values: CDR1 SEHNR, CDR2 FQNEAQ (reference sequence). The V gene lost 1 base and the J gene lost 5 bases, with 6 bases spanning the gap. The CDR3 is CASSLEGHQPQHF. In DNA, the CDR3 is TGTGCCAGCAGCTTAGAGGGCCATCAGCCCCAGCATTTT.

The gene calls are TRBV18 and TRBJ1-1; weak D call: TRBD1 (6 bases). This CDR3 region has 15 residues. V shed 0 bases and J shed 4 bases, with 12 bases lying between them. CDR1 KGHSH and CDR2 LQKENI come from the germline V gene. CDR3 in amino acids: CASSPPSGAGTEAFF. The DNA for the CDR3 is TGTGCCAGCTCACCACCGTCGGGGGCCGGCACTGAAGCTTTCTTT.

The chain is built from TRBV6-1 and TRBJ2-3; D is undetermined. Germline CDR1 and CDR2: MNHNS and SASEGT. The length of the CDR3 is 12 residues. V lost 6 bases, J lost 3 bases, and 7 bases lay in between. DNA of the CDR3: TGTGCCAGCAGACACTCTACAGATACGCAGTATTTT. Residues: CASRHSTDTQYF.

In DNA, the CDR3 is TGTGCCTGGAGTGGACAGGGTAATTCACCCCTCCACTTT. Protein sequence: CAWSGQGNSPLHF. The chain carries TRBV30 and TRBJ1-6, with 7 bases that match TRBD1. This CDR3 spans 13 amino acids. Looked up from germline, CDR1 is GTSNPN and CDR2 is SVGIG (reference sequence). V was clipped by 1 base and J by 6 bases; unmatched bases: 0.

In this sample, this clone turned up a few times. The V call is TRBV6-6, the J call TRBJ1-5; D is uncertain. The CDR3 has 13 amino acids. Germline lookup yields CDR1 MNHNY and CDR2 SVGAGI (reference sequence). V lost 5 bases to trimming and J lost 5 bases, with 10 bases between them. The CDR3 DNA sequence: TGTGCCAGCAGTCATAATCGGTATCAGCCCCAGCATTTT. It encodes CASSHNRYQPQHF.

In this sample, this clone turned up a few times. This chain connects TRBV29-1 to TRBJ1-2, with a possible D match to TRBD1 (5 bases). Trimming removed 3 bases at V and 8 bases at J, with 13 bases between. CDR1 is SQVTM and CDR2 is ANQGSEA in the germline V gene. The length of the CDR3 is 12 residues. The CDR3 DNA reads as TGCAGCGTTGATCAGGGTCTTACGGGCTACACCTTC. Translation: CSVDQGLTGYTF.

CDR3 sequence reads: CAWSVQEFDEQFF. The CDR3 DNA follows: TGTGCCTGGAGTGTACAGGAGTTCGATGAGCAGTTCTTC. The chain employs TRBV30 and TRBJ2-1; possibly TRBD1 for D (5 bases). This CDR3 spans 13 amino acids. Germline loops: CDR1 GTSNPN, CDR2 SVGIG (reference sequence). The ends were cut back, 0 bases at V and 8 bases at J, with 11 bases in the middle.

The rearrangement joins TRBV7-2 to TRBJ2-7, with 10 bases lining up with TRBD2. Germline V CDR1 and CDR2: SGHTA, FQGNSA. V lost 1 base and J lost 4; bases outside the gene matches: 7. The CDR3 spans 16 residues. The CDR3 DNA is TGTGCCAGCAGCTTAGGGGTCGGAGCGGGAGGGTACGAGCAGTACTTC. Its translation: CASSLGVGAGGYEQYF.

This chain links TRBV25-1 with TRBJ2-1; 8 bases line up with TRBD1. Germline CDR1 MGHDK, CDR2 SYGVNS. This CDR3 spans 14 amino acids. Unmatched junction bases numbered 2, after V lost 1 base and J lost 6 bases. This chain's CDR3 is CASSESTGVNEQFF. The CDR3 DNA reads TGTGCCAGCAGTGAATCGACAGGGGTCAATGAGCAGTTCTTC.

The CDR3 loop reads CASSLSGVSGNTIYF. In DNA, the CDR3 is TGTGCCAGCAGCTTATCCGGGGTCTCTGGAAACACCATATATTTT. V and J are TRBV7-2 and TRBJ1-3; D remains unclear. There are 15 residues in the CDR3. V lost 2 bases and J lost 0, with 8 bases in between. Germline lookup yields CDR1 SGHTA and CDR2 FQGNSA.

This clone was counted a single time. The chain is built from TRBV7-7 and TRBJ1-1; 8 bases align to TRBD1. Unmatched junction bases numbered 5, after V lost 5 bases and J lost 6 bases. Germline V gives CDR1 SSHAT, CDR2 FNYEAQ (reference sequence). This CDR3 is 13 amino acids long. The CDR3 here is CASSLDRGAEAFF. CDR3 DNA: TGTGCCAGCAGCCTTGACAGGGGCGCTGAAGCTTTCTTT.

The CDR3 region has the DNA TGTGCCAGCAGTCCGGGACAGATCGAGACCCAGTACTTC. It translates to CASSPGQIETQYF. The J gene is TRBJ2-5, the V gene TRBV2; the match to TRBD1 covers 7 bases. This CDR3 contains 13 residues. Trimming cost V 5 bases and J 5 bases; bases outside gene matches: 5. Germline V gene data show CDR1 as SNHLY and CDR2 as FYNNEI.